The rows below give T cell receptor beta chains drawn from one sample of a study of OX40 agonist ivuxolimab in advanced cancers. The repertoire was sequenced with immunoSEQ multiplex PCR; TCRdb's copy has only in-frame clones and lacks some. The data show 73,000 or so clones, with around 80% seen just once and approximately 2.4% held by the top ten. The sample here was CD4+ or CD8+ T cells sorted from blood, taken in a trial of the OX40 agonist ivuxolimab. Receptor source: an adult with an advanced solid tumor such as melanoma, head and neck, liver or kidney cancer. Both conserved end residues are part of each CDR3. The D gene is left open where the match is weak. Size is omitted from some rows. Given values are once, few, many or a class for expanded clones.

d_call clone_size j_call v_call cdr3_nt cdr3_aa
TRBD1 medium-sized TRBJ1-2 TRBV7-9 TGTGCCAGCAGCTCACGGACAGGGATAGGTGGCTACACCTTC CASSSRTGIGGYTF
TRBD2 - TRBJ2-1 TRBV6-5 TGTGCCAGCAGTTACTCGCGGGGGGGCGGCCATGAGCAGTTCTTC CASSYSRGGGHEQFF
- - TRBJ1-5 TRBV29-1 TGCAGCGTTGCGGAGTTCGGTGGCAATCAGCCCCAGCATTTT CSVAEFGGNQPQHF
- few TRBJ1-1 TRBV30 TGTGCCTGGGCCCAAGGGTACACTGAAGCTTTCTTT CAWAQGYTEAFF
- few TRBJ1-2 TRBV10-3 TGTGCCATCAGTGAAACAGGGCCCTATGGCTACACCTTC CAISETGPYGYTF
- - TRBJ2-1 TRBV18 TGTGCCAGCTCCTCCGGGACCAACAATGAGCAGTTCTTC CASSSGTNNEQFF
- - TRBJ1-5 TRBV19 TGTGCCAGTAGTATTAGGGAGGGTCTAAAATCTCCCCAGCATTTT CASSIREGLKSPQHF
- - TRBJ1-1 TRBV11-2 TGTGCCAGCAGCTTAGAGAGGGACACTGAAGCTTTCTTT CASSLERDTEAFF
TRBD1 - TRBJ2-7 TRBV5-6 TGTGCCAGCAGCTTCCAGGGACAGGGAAACTACGAGCAGTACTTC CASSFQGQGNYEQYF
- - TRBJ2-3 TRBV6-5 TGTGCCAGCAGTTACTCAAAGGAACTTACGCAGTATTTT CASSYSKELTQYF
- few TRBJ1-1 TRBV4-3 TGCGCCAGCAGCCAAGATAAGGACACTGAAGCTTTCTTT CASSQDKDTEAFF
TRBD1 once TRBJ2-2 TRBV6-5 TGTGCCAGCAGTTATTTACAGGGGGGCACCGGGGAGCTGTTTTTT CASSYLQGGTGELFF
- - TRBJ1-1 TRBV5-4 TGTGCCAGCAGCTCCCCCGGTGGGGGGATTTCTGAAGCTTTCTTT CASSSPGGGISEAFF
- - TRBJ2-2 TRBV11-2 TGTGCCAGCAGCTTAAGGGCCGCGCCTACCGGGGAGCTGTTTTTT CASSLRAAPTGELFF
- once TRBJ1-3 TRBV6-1 TGTGCCAGCACTGAGACAGTCTCTGGAAACACCATATATTTT CASTETVSGNTIYF
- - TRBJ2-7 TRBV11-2 TGTGCCAGCAGCATAGAGGCCCTCTACGAGCAGTACTTC CASSIEALYEQYF
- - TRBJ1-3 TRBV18 TGTGCCAGCTCACCAAGCATAAGTGGAAACACCATATATTTT CASSPSISGNTIYF
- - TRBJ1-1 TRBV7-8 TGTGCCAGCAGCTTAACGGGTGGAAACACTGAAGCTTTCTTT CASSLTGGNTEAFF
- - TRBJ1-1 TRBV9 TGTGCCAGCACCTTGGGGGGCCACATGAACACTGAAGCTTTCTTT CASTLGGHMNTEAFF
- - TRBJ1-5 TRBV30 TGTGCCTGGAGTACCACTCAGACGGGCCAGCCCCAGCATTTT CAWSTTQTGQPQHF
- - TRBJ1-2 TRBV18 TGTGCCAGCTCACCACGCAACGGGGACTATGGCTACACCTTC CASSPRNGDYGYTF
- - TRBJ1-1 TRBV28 TGTGCCAGCAGAGGTCAGCTAAGCACTGAAGCTTTCTTT CASRGQLSTEAFF
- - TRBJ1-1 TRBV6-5 TGTGCCAGCAAATTATCACAGGAGTTTGAAGCTTTCTTT CASKLSQEFEAFF
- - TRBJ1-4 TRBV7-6 TGTGCCAGCAGCTACTTAGGAAAGTCTACTGAAAAACTGTTTTTT CASSYLGKSTEKLFF
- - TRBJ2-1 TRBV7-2 TGTGCCAGCAGCTTAGACGGGGGGCCAACGGAGCAGTTCTTC CASSLDGGPTEQFF
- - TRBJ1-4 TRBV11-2 TGTGCCAGCAGCTTACTTCTCCAGGCGAAACTGTTTTTT CASSLLLQAKLFF
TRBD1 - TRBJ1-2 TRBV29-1 TGCAGCGTTGCCGACCTTACAGGGGCGGTAGCGAATGGCTACACCTTC CSVADLTGAVANGYTF
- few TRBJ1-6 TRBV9 TGTGCCAGCAGCGTAGCTGGAGACAGCAATTCACCCCTCCACTTT CASSVAGDSNSPLHF
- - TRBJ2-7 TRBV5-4 TGTGCCAGCAGCTTGGGCGACTCATACTACGAGCAGTACTTC CASSLGDSYYEQYF
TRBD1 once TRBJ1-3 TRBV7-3 TGTGCCAGCAGCTCCCTAGGGGGACAGATGTCTGGAAACACCATATATTTT CASSSLGGQMSGNTIYF
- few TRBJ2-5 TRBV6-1 TGTGCCAGCGGGACCCAAGAGACCCAGTACTTC CASGTQETQYF
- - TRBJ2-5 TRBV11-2 TGTGCCAGCAGCCGGACGGAGGAGACCCAGTACTTC CASSRTEETQYF
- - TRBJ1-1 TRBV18 TGTGCCAGCTCAACCATAATGGGCACTGAAGCTTTCTTT CASSTIMGTEAFF
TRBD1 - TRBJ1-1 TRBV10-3 TGTGCCATCAGTGAGGCAGGGGGATACACTGAAGCTTTCTTT CAISEAGGYTEAFF
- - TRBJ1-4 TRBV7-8 TGTGCCAGCAGCTTAATAAGGGGGGCGTCTAATGAAAAACTGTTTTTT CASSLIRGASNEKLFF
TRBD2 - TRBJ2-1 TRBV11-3 TGTGCCAGCAGCTTCCGCGGGAGGAGCTCCTACAATGAGCAGTTCTTC CASSFRGRSSYNEQFF
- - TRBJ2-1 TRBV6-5 TGTGCCAGCAGCGGACAAAGCTCCTACAATGAGCAGTTCTTC CASSGQSSYNEQFF
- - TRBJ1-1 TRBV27 TGTGCCAGCAGTTTTCGCCAGGGGCCGAGGGCTTTCTTT CASSFRQGPRAFF
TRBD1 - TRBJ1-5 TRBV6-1 TGTGCCAGCAGCACGACAGGGGTGAGCAATCAGCCCCAGCATTTT CASSTTGVSNQPQHF
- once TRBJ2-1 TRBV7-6 TGTGCCAGCAGCCCCCGACGGATGGGTGAGCAGTTCTTC CASSPRRMGEQFF
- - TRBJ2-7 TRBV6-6 TGTGCCAGCAGTAGGTCTGGCACAGGGCCCTACGAGCAGTACTTC CASSRSGTGPYEQYF
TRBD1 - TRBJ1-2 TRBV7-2 TGTGCCAGCAGCCCGGGGAGGGACAGTGGCTACACCTTC CASSPGRDSGYTF